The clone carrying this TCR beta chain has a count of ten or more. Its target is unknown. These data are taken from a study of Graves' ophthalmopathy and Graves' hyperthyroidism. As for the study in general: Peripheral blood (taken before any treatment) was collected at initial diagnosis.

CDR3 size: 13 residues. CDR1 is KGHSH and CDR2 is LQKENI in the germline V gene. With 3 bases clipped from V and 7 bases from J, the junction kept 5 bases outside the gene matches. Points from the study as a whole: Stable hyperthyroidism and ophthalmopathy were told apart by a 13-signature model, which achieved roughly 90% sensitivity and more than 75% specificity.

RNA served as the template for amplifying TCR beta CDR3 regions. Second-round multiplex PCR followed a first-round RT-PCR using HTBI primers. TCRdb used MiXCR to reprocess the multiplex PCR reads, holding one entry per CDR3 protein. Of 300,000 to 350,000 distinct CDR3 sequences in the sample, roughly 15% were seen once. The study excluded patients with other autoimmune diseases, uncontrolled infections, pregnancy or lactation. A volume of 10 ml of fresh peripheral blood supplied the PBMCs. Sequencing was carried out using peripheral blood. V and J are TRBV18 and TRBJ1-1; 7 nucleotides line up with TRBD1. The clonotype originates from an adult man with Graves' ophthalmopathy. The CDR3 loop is CASSPTRDSEAFF. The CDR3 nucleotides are TGTGCCAGCTCACCGACCCGGGACAGTGAAGCTTTCTTT. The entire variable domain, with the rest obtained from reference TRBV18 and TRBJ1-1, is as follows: NAGVMQNPRHLVRRRGQEARLRCSPMKGHSHVYWYRQLPEEGLKFMVYLQKENIIDESGMPKERFSAEFPKEGPSILRIQQVVRGDSAAYFCASSPTRDSEAFFGQGTRLTVV.